In its sample, the clone carrying this T cell receptor beta chain was seen a few times. CDR1 and CDR2 (germline): LGHNA, YSLEER. Trimming took 2 bases from V and 2 from J, leaving 11 bases between them. The CDR3 is made up of 15 amino acids. This record belongs to a study of T cells after yellow fever vaccination. TCRdb processed the 5' RACE reads anew with MiXCR; each CDR3 protein has one entry. The sample consists of about 550,000 distinct CDR3 sequences, roughly a fifth of them appearing once. Sequencing was performed on PBMCs, taken 15 days after the yellow fever booster vaccination. This clonotype was sampled from a man aged 30 to 39 who received the YFV17D yellow fever vaccine. This chain links TRBV4-3 with TRBJ2-3; D unresolved. The CDR3 DNA follows: TGCGCCAGCAGCCAATATGAGCGTACCACAGATACGCAGTATTTT. Its protein is CASSQYERTTDTQYF.